This T cell receptor beta chain was recovered during a study of Ad26.COV2.S vaccination and SARS-CoV-2 variants. Study-level background: Intramuscularly, Ad26.COV2.S was given either once or twice, 56 days apart.

The CDR3 has 16 residues. Germline V gene sequence: CDR1 SGHDT, CDR2 YYEEEE. V was pared by 4 bases and J by 1 base, with 6 bases of the junction left unmatched. Comments on this clone: Its antigen remains unknown.

Study-wide findings and caveats: It was reported that spike-specific CD8+ and CD4+ T cell responses were substantially broad after vaccination.

Data came from immunoSEQ multiplex PCR; TCRdb stores just in-frame clones and leaves some out. The sample has about 400,000 clones; roughly 90% are singletons. Treatment: around 19 received Ad26.COV2.S at low or high dose, single or two shots; about five received placebo; per-sample allocation not given. Sampling was done on day 63 after the first vaccine or placebo injection. Boston supplied an adult donor aged 18-55 years. The sequenced sample was peripheral blood, obtained in a trial of Ad26.COV2.S vaccine versus placebo. This TCR was sampled from a person between 18 and 65 years old who received the Ad26.COV2.S COVID-19 vaccine or a placebo. The chain links TRBV5-6 to TRBJ2-2; 8 bases are shared with TRBD1. For the CDR3, the DNA is TGTGCCAGCAGCCTACTCGACAGGGGGAACACCGGGGAGCTGTTTTTT. Translated: CASSLLDRGNTGELFF.